A selection of T cell receptor beta chains follows, all from one sample in a study of cytomegalovirus exposure and HLA in healthy donors. Data came from immunoSEQ multiplex PCR; TCRdb stores just in-frame clones and leaves some out. The sample has about 160,000 clones, 80% seen once. The specimen was PBMCs. The receptors derive from a man younger than 40 in good health and CMV-seronegative. The CDR3 runs from the conserved cysteine through the conserved F or W.

j_gene: TRBJ1-3; v_gene: TRBV4-1; CDR3aa: CASSQGRQGSIYF
j_gene: TRBJ1-1; v_gene: TRBV10-3; CDR3aa: CAIGRGTEAFF
j_gene: TRBJ1-2; v_gene: TRBV7-9; CDR3aa: CASSSPEDNYTF
j_gene: TRBJ1-2; v_gene: TRBV30; CDR3aa: CAWSPGVGGYTF
j_gene: TRBJ1-2; v_gene: TRBV7-2; CDR3aa: CASSSGTAFYGYTF
j_gene: TRBJ2-7; v_gene: TRBV28; CDR3aa: CASRMDSSYEQYF
j_gene: TRBJ2-7; v_gene: TRBV15; CDR3aa: CATSREGGLSSYEQYF
j_gene: TRBJ1-4; v_gene: TRBV19; CDR3aa: CASSIGTLKEKLFF
j_gene: TRBJ1-2; v_gene: TRBV5-4; CDR3aa: CASSSTGSNYGYTF
j_gene: TRBJ2-1; v_gene: TRBV18; CDR3aa: CASSTPVSATGGNEQFF
j_gene: TRBJ2-7; v_gene: TRBV5-6; CDR3aa: CASSTRTAPGDYEQYF
j_gene: TRBJ2-1; v_gene: TRBV29-1; CDR3aa: CSVERGLRQSNEQFF
j_gene: TRBJ1-5; v_gene: TRBV7-9; CDR3aa: CASSSDGGPINQPQHF
j_gene: TRBJ2-2; v_gene: TRBV30; CDR3aa: CAWSPIRTAGGELFF
j_gene: TRBJ2-1; v_gene: TRBV25-1; CDR3aa: CASSPREGVHEQFF
j_gene: TRBJ2-3; v_gene: TRBV12-2; CDR3aa: CASRFPAEAGGKYF
j_gene: TRBJ2-1; v_gene: TRBV7-8; CDR3aa: CASSLDYEQFF
j_gene: TRBJ2-3; v_gene: TRBV5-1; CDR3aa: CASSFDTSTDTQYF
j_gene: TRBJ1-5; v_gene: TRBV10-2; CDR3aa: CVSAGLSNQPQHF
j_gene: TRBJ1-3; v_gene: TRBV18; CDR3aa: CASSPRGGQGNTIYF
j_gene: TRBJ1-1; v_gene: TRBV30; CDR3aa: CAWSPTGNTEAFF
j_gene: TRBJ2-7; v_gene: TRBV5-1; CDR3aa: CASTWGQVGATYEQYF
j_gene: TRBJ2-3; v_gene: TRBV5-4; CDR3aa: CASSLREPTDTQYF
j_gene: TRBJ1-1; v_gene: TRBV27; CDR3aa: CASSLTGGNTEAFF
j_gene: TRBJ2-7; v_gene: TRBV7-3; CDR3aa: CASSLGTVYEQYF
j_gene: TRBJ2-7; v_gene: TRBV27; CDR3aa: CASSRTGSRGDEQYF
j_gene: TRBJ2-1; v_gene: TRBV30; CDR3aa: CAWGTSGRAEQFF